This T cell receptor (beta chain) was sequenced in a study of blood T cell repertoires in COVID-19. Study-level information: The United States, Italy and Spain supplied acute and convalescent COVID-19 samples. Nucleic acid was either cDNA or gDNA, and it came from T cells, B-cell-depleted T cells, or PBMCs.

The germline V and J ends were trimmed by 6 bases and 5 bases, with 20 bases remaining between them. In germline, CDR1 is MNHNY, CDR2 SVGAGI (reference sequence). This CDR3 contains 16 residues. Authors' processing steps: Amplification from reference gene primers served as the basis for estimated nucleated cell counts. The assay was immunoSEQ multiplex PCR, and TCRdb's table has in-frame clones only and misses some. The V and J calls and clone size are taken from that table; D and trimming were inferred from the DNA. This sample has some 90,000 clones, with about 88% found just once. This clonotype originated in a woman older than 75 with acute or convalescent COVID-19. The chain uses TRBV6-6 and TRBJ1-3; perhaps TRBD1 as D (5 bases). The sample consisted of peripheral blood. CDR3 sequence reads: CASRAQDSPDRNTIYF. CDR3 sequence (DNA): TGTGCCAGCAGGGCCCAAGACAGCCCGGACCGAAACACCATATATTTT.